This TCR beta chain was recorded in a study of T cell changes during pregnancy in multiple sclerosis. Repertoires were generated with immunoSEQ multiplex PCR, while TCRdb's copy carries only in-frame clones and drops some. Seen here are more than 25,000 clones, roughly 91% observed once, and the top ten hold approximately 3.9%. This clonotype originated in a female donor in good health, enrolled as a control in a pregnancy study. The starting material was CD8+ T cells from peripheral blood mononuclear cells, obtained in the second trimester of pregnancy.

The CDR3 DNA sequence: TGTGCCAGCAGCTGGACAGGAAGGGACAATGAGCAGTTCTTC. This encodes CASSWTGRDNEQFF. The rearrangement joins TRBV5-5 to TRBJ2-1; 7 bases are a match to TRBD1. The V gene end was trimmed by 3 bases and the J gene end by 5 bases; junction bases not matched to a gene: 5. CDR3 length equals 14 residues. CDR1 and CDR2 from the germline V gene are SGHKS and YYEKEE (reference sequence). Supplemented by reference TRBV5-5 and TRBJ2-1, the full variable domain reads DAGVTQSPTHLIKTRGQQVTLRCSPISGHKSVSWYQQVLGQGPQFIFQYYEKEERGRGNFPDRFSARQFPNYSSELNVNALLLGDSALYLCASSWTGRDNEQFFGPGTRLTVL.